Below, 6 T cell receptor beta chains from the same sample are listed, as sequenced in a study of blood T cell repertoires in COVID-19. The data were produced by immunoSEQ multiplex PCR, yet TCRdb's version contains in-frame clones alone and is incomplete. The table has 250,000 to 400,000 clones, more than 70% seen once. Sequenced material: peripheral blood. These receptors were collected from a woman aged 30 to 39 with COVID-19, enrolled during active disease.

CDR3 nucleotides: TGTGCCAGCAGCTTAGGACGGGGTGCGGTCACTGAAGCTTTCTTT. Protein sequence: CASSLGRGAVTEAFF. This chain uses TRBV7-2 with TRBJ1-1; D remains ambiguous. CDR1 is SGHTA and CDR2 is FQGNSA in the germline V gene. The CDR3 loop spans 15 amino acids. Trimming stripped 1 base from V and 4 bases from J, with 13 bases between.

This clone was seen a handful of times. The CDR3 DNA sequence: TGTGCCAGCAGCCCTGGGAGGGTAGCAGATACGCAGTATTTT. Translation gives CASSPGRVADTQYF. The chain couples TRBV7-9 to TRBJ2-3; 7 bases line up with TRBD2. The V and J ends lost 5 bases and 4 bases, in that order; junction bases with no gene match: 6. Germline CDR1 and CDR2: SEHNR and FQNEAQ (reference sequence). The CDR3 spans 14 residues. Full variable domain (remainder filled in from reference TRBV7-9 and TRBJ2-3): DTGVSQNPRHKITKRGQNVTFRCDPISEHNRLYWYRQTLGQGPEFLTYFQNEAQLEKSRLLSDRFSAERPKGSFSTLEIQRTEQGDSAMYLCASSPGRVADTQYFGPGTRLTVL.

This rearrangement joins TRBV3-1 (or the pseudogene TRBV3-2) to TRBJ1-1; no reliable D call. Trimming removed 4 bases at V and 4 bases at J, with 13 bases between. Germline values: CDR1 LGHDT, CDR2 YNNKEL (reference sequence). The CDR3 is 14 residues long. The CDR3 DNA reads TGTGCCAGCAGCCCGGTGAGGGTGGGCACTGAAGCTTTCTTT. Protein: CASSPVRVGTEAFF.

This chain links TRBV27 with TRBJ2-7, with TRBD2 as a possible D gene (6 bases). Germline V gene data show CDR1 as MNHEY and CDR2 as SMNVEV (reference sequence). The CDR3 has 15 amino acids. V shed 5 bases and J shed 0 bases, with 14 bases lying between them. CDR3 protein: CASSHTSSSSYEQYF. The CDR3, as DNA: TGTGCCAGCAGTCACACTAGCTCCAGCTCCTACGAGCAGTACTTC.

The chain combines TRBV19 with TRBJ1-4; D is uncertain. V lost 4 bases and J 0 bases, leaving 6 bases between the germline ends. Germline V gene lookup returns CDR1 LNHDA and CDR2 SQIVND (reference sequence). This CDR3 comprises 14 residues. DNA for the CDR3: TGTGCCAGTAGTAACAGTGCAACTAATGAAAAACTGTTTTTT. It is translated as CASSNSATNEKLFF.

The CDR3 sequence: CASSDSLGTGETGELFF. CDR3 DNA sequence: TGTGCCAGCAGTGACTCCCTCGGGACAGGGGAGACCGGGGAGCTGTTTTTT. This chain connects TRBV6-4 to TRBJ2-2; 10 bases match TRBD1. CDR1 MRHNA and CDR2 SNTAGT come from the germline V gene. With 0 bases clipped from V and 5 bases from J, the junction kept 6 bases outside the gene matches. The length of the CDR3 is 17 residues.